One and the same sample provided the 22 T cell receptor beta chains below, sequenced in a study of early T cells in non-severe SARS-CoV-2 infection. TCRdb reprocessed the 5' RACE reads with MiXCR, giving one entry per CDR3 protein. The sample yields about 64,000 distinct CDR3 sequences, roughly 12% seen once. The sequenced sample was whole blood, obtained at baseline. These receptors all come from an adult who was a healthcare worker with PCR-confirmed SARS-CoV-2 infection or an uninfected control (not recorded which).

The V and J genes are TRBV24-1 and TRBJ2-1; D might be TRBD1 (5 bases). The CDR3 has 13 amino acids. Germline values: CDR1 KGHDR, CDR2 SFDVKD. The V end was cut by 2 bases, the J end by 8 bases, with 9 bases between. The DNA for the CDR3 is TGTGCCACCAGTGATTCAGGGTTTCATGAGCAGTTCTTC. Its translation is CATSDSGFHEQFF.

V gene TRBV4-3 combines with J gene TRBJ2-7; 9 nucleotides match TRBD2. Trimming took 4 bases from V and 2 from J; bases not matched to a gene: 6. Germline CDR1 and CDR2: LGHNA and YSLEER. There are 15 residues in the CDR3. CDR3 DNA: TGCGCCAGCAGCCGTGGTAGCGGGAGCCCCTACGAGCAGTACTTC. Translation: CASSRGSGSPYEQYF.

In its sample, this clonotype was seen a few times. V is TRBV28 and J is TRBJ2-7, with unresolved D. The V and J ends lost 6 bases and 3 bases respectively, with 12 bases between them. Per the germline V gene, CDR1 is MDHEN and CDR2 is SYDVKM. There are 13 residues in the CDR3. The chain's CDR3 is CASSHSRRYEQYF. CDR3 bases: TGTGCCAGCAGCCATAGCCGGCGCTACGAGCAGTACTTC.

There are a few counts of this clonotype. The J gene is TRBJ2-2, the V gene TRBV20-1; no clear D. CDR3 length: 13 amino acids. Germline CDR1 reads DFQATT; CDR2 reads SNEGSKA (reference sequence). V was cut by 3 bases and J by 3 bases, with 8 bases left in between. CDR3 in DNA: TGCAGTGCTAGTGAATTCGACACCGGGGAGCTGTTTTTT. Protein: CSASEFDTGELFF.

This chain connects TRBV7-9 to TRBJ1-2, with a weak D call TRBD1 (5 bases). CDR3 length equals 15 residues. The V end lost 0 bases, the J end lost 8 bases, and 16 bases lay between the germline ends. Germline values: CDR1 SEHNR, CDR2 FQNEAQ (reference sequence). The CDR3 sequence: CASSLALYPQGGYTF. In DNA form, the CDR3 reads TGTGCCAGCAGCTTAGCGCTTTACCCCCAGGGCGGCTACACCTTC.

The genes are TRBV28 and TRBJ2-3; 9 bases line up with TRBD1. Per germline, CDR1 MDHEN and CDR2 SYDVKM. With 5 bases clipped from V and 3 bases from J, the junction kept 6 bases outside the gene matches. The CDR3 runs 15 residues. The CDR3 coding sequence is TGTGCCAGCAGTACGACAGGGGGGAAGACAGATACGCAGTATTTT. Translation: CASSTTGGKTDTQYF.

This sequence joins TRBV2 and TRBJ2-1; no clear D. The CDR3 spans 16 residues. Germline lookup yields CDR1 SNHLY and CDR2 FYNNEI. Trimming removed 2 bases from V and 3 bases from J, with 14 bases in between. CDR3 nucleotide sequence: TGTGCCAGCAGTGAATCGTTGGCGGCGATCTACAATGAGCAGTTCTTC. This translates into CASSESLAAIYNEQFF.

This clonotype was observed many times. The chain recombines TRBV4-3 with TRBJ2-7; TRBD2 matches 10 bases. Germline values: CDR1 LGHNA, CDR2 YSLEER. The CDR3 is made up of 15 amino acids. The trim removed 1 base at V and 3 bases at J, leaving 3 bases unmatched. The CDR3 loop is CASSQALAGIYEQYF. The CDR3 DNA follows: TGCGCCAGCAGCCAAGCACTAGCGGGGATCTACGAGCAGTACTTC.

The chain combines TRBV7-2 with TRBJ2-2; D is undetermined. The V gene's germline CDR1 is SGHTA and CDR2 FQGNSA. The CDR3 has 13 residues. The ends were cut back, 3 bases at V and 2 bases at J, with 4 bases in the middle. Here the CDR3 reads CASSFSNTGELFF. The CDR3 DNA is TGTGCCAGCAGCTTTTCCAACACCGGGGAGCTGTTTTTT. Full variable domain (outside the CDR3, taken from reference TRBV7-2 and TRBJ2-2): GAGVSQSPSNKVTEKGKDVELRCDPISGHTALYWYRQSLGQGLEFLIYFQGNSAPDKSGLPSDRFSAERTGGSVSTLTIQRTQQEDSAVYLCASSFSNTGELFFGEGSRLTVL.

This clonotype was recorded many times. The genes are TRBV28 and TRBJ1-2; the D is unclear. The V gene lost 5 bases and the J gene lost 7 bases, with 11 bases spanning the gap. This CDR3 has 12 amino acids. Germline CDR1 is MDHEN and CDR2 is SYDVKM. This CDR3 is CASSTRQSGYTF. The CDR3 bases are TGTGCCAGCAGTACACGCCAGAGTGGCTACACCTTC.

There are many counts of this clonotype. The chain is built from TRBV6-1 and TRBJ2-2; 7 bases fit TRBD2. CDR3 length: 15 residues. The ends lost 1 base at V and 6 bases at J; junction bases unmatched: 5. The germline V gene has CDR1 MNHNS and CDR2 SASEGT. The CDR3 here is CASSEGGSEAGELFF. CDR3 DNA sequence: TGTGCCAGCAGTGAAGGCGGGAGTGAGGCCGGGGAGCTGTTTTTT.

The sample holds a few counts of this clonotype. The chain links TRBV11-2 to TRBJ2-5; the match to TRBD2 covers 7 bases. V was clipped by 4 bases and J by 7 bases; unmatched bases: 12. Germline assignment: CDR1 SGHAT and CDR2 FQNNGV. This CDR3 spans 15 amino acids. CDR3 sequence (DNA): TGTGCCAGCAGCTCCCTTGGGCGGGAGAGTCGGACCCAGTACTTC. Amino acid sequence: CASSSLGRESRTQYF.

This rearrangement joins TRBV28 to TRBJ1-6; D remains unclear. The V end was cut by 4 bases, the J end by 5 bases, with 12 bases between. Germline CDR1 and CDR2: MDHEN and SYDVKM. The CDR3 extends over 15 amino acids. CDR3 region: CASSYDARDNSPLHF. The CDR3 nucleotides read TGTGCCAGCAGTTATGACGCGAGAGATAATTCACCCCTCCACTTT.

CDR3 nucleotide sequence: TGTGCCACCAGTGATGGGACTAGCGGGGGGGCTAAAGGCAATGAGCAGTTCTTC. It encodes CATSDGTSGGAKGNEQFF. The chain carries TRBV24-1 and TRBJ2-1; 16 bases agree with TRBD2. Germline CDR1 KGHDR, CDR2 SFDVKD. The CDR3 consists of 18 residues. The trim removed 3 bases at V and 6 bases at J, leaving 7 bases unmatched.

This clonotype was detected ten times or more. The chain joins TRBV6-2 or TRBV6-3 to TRBJ2-1; D possibly uses TRBD1 or TRBD2 (5 bases each). The CDR3 is 14 amino acids. Trimming took off 0 bases at V and 7 bases at J, with 10 bases between the two ends. Germline lookup yields CDR1 MNHEY and CDR2 SVGEGT. The CDR3 loop is CASSYSSEGNEQFF. The DNA for the CDR3 is TGTGCCAGCAGTTACTCGTCAGAGGGGAATGAGCAGTTCTTC.

This clonotype showed up many times. The gene calls are TRBV6-4 and TRBJ2-1; D not certain. Germline assignment: CDR1 MRHNA and CDR2 SNTAGT. This CDR3 is 16 amino acids long. Trimming removed 0 bases at V and 4 bases at J, with 13 bases between. The chain's CDR3 is CASSDSITRVYNEQFF. In nucleotides, the CDR3 is TGTGCCAGCAGTGACTCTATAACACGGGTGTACAATGAGCAGTTCTTC.

This clonotype was seen repeatedly, ten times or more. V usage is TRBV2 and J usage is TRBJ2-1; D gene uncertain. V was trimmed by 3 bases and J by 2 bases, leaving 11 bases between them. The CDR3 consists of 15 residues. Per germline, CDR1 SNHLY and CDR2 FYNNEI. The CDR3 nucleotides are TGTGCCAGCAGTGACGGAATAGTAACCTACAATGAGCAGTTCTTC. Translating it yields CASSDGIVTYNEQFF.

V is TRBV6-5 and J is TRBJ1-2; a possible D gene is TRBD1 (6 bases). The CDR3 totals 16 residues. The V end was cut by 5 bases, the J end by 7 bases, with 23 bases between. Germline CDR1 reads MNHEY; CDR2 reads SVGAGI. The CDR3 here is CASSELFRDTLSGYTF. The CDR3 DNA reads TGTGCCAGCAGTGAACTCTTCCGGGACACCCTGAGTGGCTACACCTTC.

The CDR3 loop reads CASSWDRFDSYEQYF. The CDR3 coding sequence is TGCGCCAGCAGCTGGGACAGGTTCGACTCCTACGAGCAGTACTTC. The gene calls are TRBV5-1 and TRBJ2-7, with TRBD1 identical over 8 bases. Germline V gene data show CDR1 as SGHRS and CDR2 as YFSETQ. The CDR3 runs 15 residues. Trimming cost V 3 bases and J 0 bases; bases outside gene matches: 5.

V usage is TRBV6-4 and J usage is TRBJ2-1; D may correspond to TRBD1 or TRBD2 (5 bases each). CDR3 size: 16 residues. V lost 2 bases to trimming and J lost 7 bases, with 18 bases between them. CDR1 and CDR2 from the germline V gene are MRHNA and SNTAGT. The CDR3: CASSDIPGSGANEQFF. The DNA for the CDR3 is TGTGCCAGCAGTGACATCCCGGGGAGTGGGGCAAATGAGCAGTTCTTC.

This clonotype was observed at least ten times. V and J are TRBV5-1 and TRBJ2-2, with D tentatively TRBD2 (5 bases). V gave up 4 bases and J gave up 0 bases, with 10 bases separating them. The CDR3 sequence is 15 residues long. The germline V gene has CDR1 SGHRS and CDR2 YFSETQ. This CDR3 reads CASSPSGANTGELFF. CDR3 nucleotide sequence: TGCGCCAGCAGCCCAAGCGGAGCGAACACCGGGGAGCTGTTTTTT.

This clonotype was counted between two and nine times. The chain carries TRBV7-2 and TRBJ2-2, with unresolved D. The germline V and J ends were trimmed by 4 bases and 5 bases, with 14 bases remaining between them. This CDR3 contains 15 residues. Germline CDR1 is SGHTA and CDR2 is FQGNSA. The CDR3 coding sequence is TGTGCCAGCAGCTCTCAGACAAAACAAACCGGGGAGCTGTTTTTT. Encoded protein: CASSSQTKQTGELFF.